This T cell receptor beta chain was documented in a study of cytomegalovirus exposure and HLA in healthy donors. Study in general: HLA-typed donors contributed approximately 86 million unique TCRs, which were held in an early data release.

The study, taken as a whole, reports: Several of the most significant clusters were apparently associated with common viral pathogens in a later analysis. Researchers catalogued roughly 150 TCR beta chains as cytomegalovirus-associated.

Unrecorded immune exposure was likely among donors, who were nominally healthy when sampled. The PCR had 60 Vbeta and 13 Jbeta primers. Sequencing used immunoSEQ multiplex PCR; TCRdb keeps in-frame clones, though not all of them. The sample yields about 120,000 clones, roughly four fifths seen once. As for this clone: The antigen is unknown.

Material for sequencing was PBMCs. This receptor was taken from a male donor in good health and CMV-seropositive.

The CDR3 sequence is CASSFRGNTEAFF. CDR3 DNA sequence: TGTGCCAGCAGTTTCCGGGGGAACACTGAAGCTTTCTTT. The gene calls are TRBV28 and TRBJ1-1; D remains unclear. The V gene's germline CDR1 is MDHEN and CDR2 SYDVKM. The CDR3 has 13 residues. Trimming removed 3 bases from V and 1 base from J, with 6 bases in between.